The source of this T cell receptor (beta chain) is a study of metastatic and nonmetastatic thyroid tumors. Study as a whole: Comparison of repertoires was carried out across blood and tumor or nodule tissue from malignant and benign thyroid patients. The study's findings and limits: Versus benign nodules, malignant thyroid tumors reportedly had significantly higher TCR beta diversity, in blood and tumor.

Authors' methods: The study built a papillary thyroid cancer distant-metastasis classifier from CDR3 differences across clinicopathological groups. Using MiXCR, TCRdb reanalyzed the PCR reads. The V and J calls and clone size come from TCRdb's table, not from the authors' own analysis. The sample lists 50,000 or so clones, 22% occurring once. The entire patient cohort was treatment-naive prior to thyroid surgery. This clone came up many times. The antigen is unknown. CDR1 and CDR2 from the germline V gene are SNHLY and FYNNEI. V lost 7 bases and J 11 bases, leaving 17 bases between the germline ends. CDR3 length: 12 amino acids.

The receptor's source is a male donor with papillary thyroid cancer or a benign thyroid nodule (not recorded which). Some clones in this sample may be carry-over from other donors' samples. The sequenced material came from blood. V gene TRBV2 combines with J gene TRBJ1-2, with D uncertain. Written as DNA, the CDR3 is TGTGCCAGCACCTGGGCAACCTTGAAGTACACCTTC. It yields the protein CASTWATLKYTF.